This TCR beta chain came from a study of CD8 T cells in ankylosing spondylitis. Whole-study findings and limits: Significant enrichment of disease-linked clones was reportedly seen in matched ankylosing spondylitis synovial fluid.

From the 5' RACE reads, TCRdb called clonotypes with MiXCR, one entry per CDR3 protein. The table has about 69,000 distinct CDR3 sequences, about 5.2% seen once. The J segment lost 2 bases and the V segment lost 3 bases, leaving 10 bases of the junction unmatched. This CDR3 is 19 amino acids long. Germline V gene lookup returns CDR1 SGHRS and CDR2 YFSETQ. This clonotype has a count of ten or more. Its antigen is not identified. This sequence joins TRBV5-1 and TRBJ2-1; 14 nucleotides match TRBD2. Sequencing was carried out using blood, either unsorted or a sorted T cell fraction (not recorded which). The receptor's source is a male donor with ankylosing spondylitis or in good health (not recorded which). CDR3 protein: CASSSGTSGGPVTYNEQFF. CDR3 nucleotides: TGCGCCAGCAGCTCCGGGACTAGCGGGGGCCCTGTTACCTACAATGAGCAGTTCTTC.